The clone carrying this T cell receptor beta chain was detected only a few times. Its specificity is not known. It was with unique molecular identifiers that the TCRbeta library was prepared. TCRdb recomputed calls from the PCR reads with MiXCR, one row per CDR3 protein. The sample contains about 610,000 distinct CDR3 sequences, 27% of which appear only once. The CDR3 has 14 residues. Unmatched junction bases numbered 6, after V lost 7 bases and J lost 4 bases. The data were obtained in a study of T-cell reconstitution after alpha-beta-depleted transplantation in children. General study points: After one year, T-cell counts and TCRbeta diversity mostly came from new T cells. Surviving thymic progenitors and recipient T cells were the source of high TCRbeta diversity at day 60 in some patients. Expanded clones from the graft, numbering several hundred, reportedly supplied alpha-beta T cells about two months after transplant.

The source is a boy younger than two with Wiskott-Aldrich syndrome, due to receive a stem cell transplant. The chain combines TRBV12-3 or TRBV12-4 with TRBJ2-3; 9 bases are shared with TRBD1. Sequenced here: PBMCs, sampled before TCRalphabeta/CD19-depleted stem cell transplant. Written as DNA, the CDR3 is TGTGCCAGCACCGAGACAGGGGGTCCAGATACGCAGTATTTT. It yields the protein CASTETGGPDTQYF.